This T cell receptor (beta chain) was retrieved from a study of blood T cells in healthy people across ages (dated by TCRdb to 2013 to 2016). Notes on the research overall: Template switching captured roughly one uniquely barcoded TCR beta cDNA molecule per two T cells in model experiments. To track age-related changes in TCR beta repertoire diversity, the study relied on deep sequencing normalized with unique cDNA molecular identifiers. Four age groups were formed from the donors: young (average about 17 years), middle-aged (approximately 40), aged (about 62) and long-lived (less than 85). Two additional independent replicas of 1 million unique cDNA reads from the same blood draw were analyzed for two donors (one aged 18 to 30 and one aged 80 or older). What the research found in general, with its limitations: Estimates of total diversity based on one million sequenced T cells were considered lower bounds and underestimates. The CMV infection status of donors was not known, potentially confounding age-related changes in expanded clonotypes. Since profiling was done on bulk unsorted PBMCs, naive and antigen-experienced compartments could not be conclusively compared. As age increased, observed TCR beta diversity per million T cells dropped in a roughly linear way, and a significant reduction was already evident by age 40. The percentage of naive T cells measured by flow cytometry correlated strongly with observed TCR beta diversity. Compared with the aged group, the long-lived group had more naive CD4+ T cells, fewer expanded clones and increased TCR diversity, suggesting age selection.

CDR1 and CDR2, per the germline V gene, are MNHEY and SVGAGI. The CDR3 goes from the cysteine to the phenylalanine over 15 residues. Here the CDR3 DNA is all that survives: 45 bases in frame from base 1. Donors were about 36 systemically healthy Caucasian individuals from Russia aged roughly 6 to 90 years. About 9.6 milliliters of peripheral blood were collected from each donor into EDTA-treated Vacutainer tubes. Ficoll-Paque density-gradient centrifugation was used to isolate PBMCs, with at least 7 million per sample. Total RNA was extracted from PBMCs with Trizol reagent, with at least 6 micrograms obtained per sample. For every donor, flow cytometry on a PBMC aliquot measured the percentage of naive CD45RAhigh/CD27high T cells. A few counts support this clonotype. Which antigen it targets is not known. The junction departs from the called germline gene at one end, perhaps through a read error. Preparation of the library involved 5' RACE. The sequencing machine was an Illumina HiSeq 2500. A second PCR of roughly 6 to 12 cycles was performed with a sample-barcoded 5' primer and a J-beta primer mix. Each TCR beta cDNA molecule received a unique molecular identifier from a template-switch 5' adaptor carrying 12 random nucleotides. Each sample yielded at least 3 million CDR3-containing paired-end reads. The Mint cDNA synthesis kit, primed by a TRBC-specific oligonucleotide, was used to synthesize first-strand cDNA from all RNA. All cDNA was treated with uracil-DNA glycosylase and then went through a first 18-cycle PCR with the universal primers M1SS and BC2_uni_R. For the original study's pipeline: For normalization, 1 million high-quality reads, each with a distinct molecular identifier, were randomly selected from each sample. Reads sharing molecular identifiers were discarded rather than binned into consensus sequences. MiTCR, set to a Q25 quality threshold and the strictest error-elimination algorithm, was used for CDR3 identification, clonotype clustering and error correction. A nonparametric unseen species model with Euler transformation was used to estimate lower-bound total TCR beta diversity. TCRdb trimmed public reads at Q25 via fastp, called clones via MiXCR and kept in-frame beta chains. Each CDR3 protein appears once, grouped with its most common genes and DNA. In this record, the V and J calls reflect TCRdb's handling and not the investigators' own analysis. The sample contains approximately 780,000 distinct CDR3 sequences, roughly 24% of them found a single time. Clones ranked in the top ten supply 2.5% to 3.5% of the sample.

The same sample was also studied in work on T cells of mothers and their children. The second paper further reports: The donors were nine systemically healthy Caucasian individuals, made up of three mothers and their six children. cDNA synthesis consumed the entire amount of extracted RNA, loaded at approximately 1.6 ug RNA in each 15 ul reaction. In the second PCR, sample barcodes and 2-4 random nucleotides were introduced via the M1S primer. More than 8 million TCR beta CDR3 reads were obtained from each mother, and several million reads were obtained from each child. Thymic selection similarly shapes TCR recombination output in related and unrelated pairs, with minor effect from inherited differences. Normalized repertoire overlap was always slightly but never significantly higher in related than unrelated mother-child pairs. No persistent microchimeric T cell clones were detected, at a sensitivity of around 100 clones per million clonotypes. To look for features that set related mother-child pairs apart from unrelated individuals, the researchers ran deep NGS to compare the TCR beta repertoires of mothers and children. The mean age was approximately 41 +/- 4 years for the mothers and about 12 +/- 4 years for the children. After adapters were ligated using NEBNext reagents, the libraries underwent 100+100 nt paired-end sequencing on an Illumina HiSeq 2000. Mother and child libraries were prepared a month apart and sequenced in separate runs to prevent cross-contamination. For each donor, between about 500,000 and 2,000,000 distinct TCR beta clonotypes were identified. Naive TCR beta clonotypes were estimated from low-frequency clonotypes matched to each donor's FACS-determined naive share, without sorting.

The sequence links TRBV6-5 to TRBJ2-1; the D gene is possibly TRBD1 or TRBD2, with 6 bases matching each. The receptor's source is a boy aged 5 to 17 in good health. Input material: blood. The CDR3 protein: CASSRTYDLDRREYF. Read as DNA, the sequence is TGTGCCAGCAGTAGAACCTATGACTTAGACAGGAGGGAGTACTTC.